The 17 T cell receptor beta chains presented below share a single source sample, sequenced in a study of blood T cells in healthy people across ages. It was with a sample-barcoded 5' primer and a J-beta primer mix that a second PCR of roughly 6 to 12 cycles was run. TCRdb independently ran MiXCR on the 5' RACE reads; one entry per CDR3 protein. This sample yields roughly 800,000 distinct CDR3 sequences, of which 55% to 75% are seen a single time; around 22% belongs to the top ten. The sequenced material came from blood. These receptors all stem from a man aged 25-45 years in good health.

The J gene is TRBJ2-1, the V gene TRBV4-3; D gene ambiguous. This CDR3 region has 20 residues. Trimming left V 3 bases short and J 0 bases short, with 24 bases between. Looked up from germline, CDR1 is LGHNA and CDR2 is YSLEER. The CDR3 sequence is CASSQGPPSLGLSSYNEQFF. CDR3 nucleotides: TGCGCCAGCAGCCAGGGTCCCCCCTCCCTGGGTTTAAGCTCCTACAATGAGCAGTTCTTC.

This chain connects TRBV11-2 to TRBJ1-4, with D possibly being TRBD1 (5 bases). V was pared by 2 bases and J by 8 bases, with 12 bases between. The CDR3 length is 14 residues. Germline-derived CDR1 and CDR2 are SGHAT and FQNNGV. This CDR3 is CASSLMGGEEKLFF. As DNA, the CDR3 is TGTGCCAGCAGCTTAATGGGGGGGGAAGAAAAACTGTTTTTT.

The chain has TRBV5-6 and TRBJ2-7; the D gene is possibly TRBD2 (6 bases). V shed 3 bases and J shed 3 bases, with 22 bases lying between them. The CDR3 is 17 residues long. Germline CDR1 is SGHDT and CDR2 is YYEEEE. CDR3 region: CASSSLRLGGIIYEQYF. The CDR3 bases are TGTGCCAGCAGCTCCCTCCGCTTGGGGGGAATAATCTACGAGCAGTACTTC.

This chain uses TRBV12-3 or TRBV12-4 with TRBJ1-5; 11 bases are shared with TRBD1. Trimming at V came to 5 bases and at J to 6 bases, leaving 9 bases not matched to a gene. There are 16 residues in the CDR3. The CDR3 loop reads CASSTGTGGGSQPQHF. The CDR3 bases are TGTGCCAGCAGTACCGGGACAGGGGGTGGTAGTCAGCCCCAGCATTTT.

V and J are TRBV18 and TRBJ2-3, with TRBD2 matching 12 bases. The CDR3 has 17 residues. Germline V CDR1 and CDR2: KGHSH, LQKENI. V lost 4 bases, J lost 4 bases, and 9 bases stayed unmatched. The CDR3: CASSRAQLAGGADTQYF. The CDR3 DNA sequence: TGTGCCAGCTCACGAGCTCAACTAGCGGGAGGAGCAGATACGCAGTATTTT.

The chain recombines TRBV4-2 with TRBJ1-5; D is perhaps TRBD1 (5 bases). CDR3 length: 16 residues. Trimming took off 0 bases at V and 6 bases at J, with 15 bases between the two ends. Per the germline V gene, CDR1 is LGHNA and CDR2 is YNFKEQ. This chain's CDR3 is CASSQDGRGRGQPQHF. The CDR3 DNA is TGTGCCAGCAGCCAAGATGGCCGGGGACGCGGTCAGCCCCAGCATTTT.

The chain is built from TRBV15 and TRBJ2-7; unclear D gene. CDR1 and CDR2 (germline): LNHNV, YYDKDF (reference sequence). This CDR3 has 15 residues. The V end was cut by 0 bases, the J end by 0 bases, with 9 bases between. The CDR3 bases are TGTGCCACCAGCAGAGATGGAGCCAGCTCCTACGAGCAGTACTTC. The encoded protein is CATSRDGASSYEQYF.

In this sample, this clonotype turned up a few times. The J gene is TRBJ2-5, the V gene TRBV20-1; D may correspond to TRBD1 or TRBD2 (5 bases each). The CDR3 extends over 13 amino acids. Germline V gives CDR1 DFQATT, CDR2 SNEGSKA (reference sequence). V was cut by 1 base and J by 2 bases, with 8 bases left in between. Here the CDR3 reads CSARGGAQETQYF. The CDR3 DNA is TGCAGTGCTAGAGGAGGGGCTCAAGAGACCCAGTACTTC.

The rearrangement links TRBV29-1 to TRBJ2-1; D unresolved. The germline V and J ends were trimmed by 4 bases and 5 bases, with 6 bases remaining between them. The V gene's germline CDR1 is SQVTM and CDR2 ANQGSEA. This CDR3 is 11 amino acids long. CDR3 sequence (DNA): TGCAGCGTTGGGCCCGACAATGAGCAGTTCTTC. This codes for CSVGPDNEQFF.

The rearrangement uses TRBV4-2 and TRBJ2-1, with 10 bases fitting TRBD1. CDR1 LGHNA and CDR2 YNFKEQ come from the germline V gene. The junction had 6 bases not matched to a gene; V was cut back by 1 base and J by 9 bases. This CDR3 is built from 15 residues. In DNA form, the CDR3 reads TGTGCCAGCAGCCAAGCCGGACAGGGGGTAGGTGAGCAGTTCTTC. Translation: CASSQAGQGVGEQFF.

This chain uses TRBV6-5 with TRBJ1-5, with D perhaps matching TRBD1 (5 bases). V was shortened by 6 bases and J by 9 bases, with 18 bases between the two germline ends. CDR3 length: 14 residues. Germline V gives CDR1 MNHEY, CDR2 SVGAGI. CDR3 DNA sequence: TGTGCCAGCAGCCTCCGGGGGGAGGGGACGCCCCAGCATTTT. It is translated as CASSLRGEGTPQHF.

This clonotype appeared a few times. The CDR3 protein is CAGLSPKAQYF. CDR3 DNA: TGTGCCGGACTATCTCCTAAAGCGCAGTATTTT. The chain carries TRBV24-1 and TRBJ2-3; weak D call: TRBD2 (6 bases). The ends were cut back, 12 bases at V and 10 bases at J, with 16 bases in the middle. The CDR3 is 11 residues long. Germline V gives CDR1 KGHDR, CDR2 SFDVKD.

Here the CDR3 reads CAWRVLGDEQFF. The CDR3, as DNA: TGTGCCTGGAGGGTGTTAGGGGATGAGCAGTTCTTC. The V call is TRBV30, the J call TRBJ2-1; D is possibly TRBD1 (5 bases). This CDR3 contains 12 residues. V gave up 3 bases and J gave up 8 bases, with 11 bases separating them. CDR1 is GTSNPN, CDR2 SVGIG, per germline (reference sequence).

The gene calls are TRBV28 and TRBJ1-2; a weak D match, TRBD1 (6 bases). There are 15 residues in the CDR3. Trimming took 4 bases from V and 0 from J, leaving 12 bases between them. Germline CDR1 is MDHEN and CDR2 is SYDVKM. For the CDR3, the DNA is TGTGCCAGCAGTTCGGGGGGCCTAGCTAACTATGGCTACACCTTC. This sequence encodes CASSSGGLANYGYTF.

CDR3 amino acids: CASSASRMGGIGEQFF. CDR3 nucleotides: TGTGCCAGCAGCGCCAGTAGAATGGGGGGTATAGGTGAGCAGTTCTTC. The chain recombines TRBV9 with TRBJ2-1, with D possibly TRBD2 on 6 matching bases. The CDR3 totals 16 residues. Trimming pared 3 bases from V and 9 bases from J, leaving 22 bases between. CDR1 is SGDLS, CDR2 YYNGEE, per germline. The whole variable domain, remainder taken from reference TRBV9 and TRBJ2-1, is DSGVTQTPKHLITATGQRVTLRCSPRSGDLSVYWYQQSLDQGLQFLIQYYNGEERAKGNILERFSAQQFPDLHSELNLSSLELGDSALYFCASSASRMGGIGEQFFGPGTRLTVL.

The DNA of the CDR3 is TGCAGCGTTGAATTTATGTGTATTACCTACGAGCAGTACTTC. Amino acids: CSVEFMCITYEQYF. The chain has TRBV29-1 and TRBJ2-7, with unresolved D. Trimming removed 2 bases at V and 2 bases at J, with 13 bases between. Germline V gives CDR1 SQVTM, CDR2 ANQGSEA. CDR3 length: 14 amino acids.

In this sample, this clonotype turned up a few times. The V and J genes are TRBV6-6 and TRBJ1-2, with TRBD1 matching 7 bases. The CDR3 has 14 residues. Germline assignment: CDR1 MNHNY and CDR2 SVGAGI (reference sequence). V shed 2 bases, J shed 8 bases, and the junction held 8 bases outside the gene matches. The CDR3 DNA reads as TGTGCCAGCAGTTACCAGGGACAGTCCGTCGGCTACACCTTC. Translation: CASSYQGQSVGYTF.